Described below is a single T cell receptor beta chain sequence and its context. Its target is not known. The trim removed 6 bases at V and 9 bases at J, leaving 20 bases unmatched. The CDR3 runs 17 residues. Germline V CDR1 and CDR2: MGHDK, SYGVNS. TCRdb's copy holds only in-frame clones and misses some; the assay was immunoSEQ multiplex PCR. In the table there are around 700,000 clones, over 65% of which are singletons. The data were obtained in a study of shared clonotypes between healthy human individuals. Study overall: Researchers assigned three CD4 naive, three CD4 memory, two CD8 naive and one CD8 memory plate to each donor. Study-level points and caveats: In a few donors, about 5% of naive CD4 clonotypes appeared in common. It was anticipated that sequencing depth would influence how many clonotypes donors shared.

The clonotype originates from a woman in her 30s in good health. The rearrangement joins TRBV25-1 to TRBJ2-1, with 7 bases identical to TRBD1. Source material: memory CD4+ T cells sorted from blood. The subset was: CD45RA-negative fraction. The CDR3 region is CASSTPLARQGAAEQFF. DNA of the CDR3: TGTGCCAGCAGCACTCCATTAGCGCGACAGGGAGCGGCTGAGCAGTTCTTC.